The following is a TCR beta chain sequence with its context. Original methodology: Amplification of reference gene primers was used by the study to estimate nucleated cell counts. The protocol was immunoSEQ multiplex PCR, while the TCRdb copy is restricted to in-frame clones and leaves out a portion. The DNA gave D and trimming, while V, J and clone size come from that table. The data contain 70,000 to 100,000 clones, around 88% of them singletons. This sample is part of a study of blood T cell repertoires in COVID-19. About the study: The cDNA or gDNA used as material had been derived from T cells, B-cell-depleted T cells, or PBMCs.

Trimming pared 1 base from V and 2 bases from J, leaving 15 bases between. The germline V gene has CDR1 LGHDT and CDR2 YNNKEL (reference sequence). The CDR3 is 17 residues long. The chain has TRBV3-1 (or the pseudogene TRBV3-2) and TRBJ2-1; a possible D gene is TRBD1 (6 bases). The specimen was peripheral blood. This clonotype was obtained from a woman aged 55-69 years with COVID-19, enrolled during active disease. CDR3 region: CASSQVSRRGTYNEQFF. The CDR3 region has the DNA TGTGCCAGCAGCCAAGTCTCCCGAAGGGGGACCTACAATGAGCAGTTCTTC.